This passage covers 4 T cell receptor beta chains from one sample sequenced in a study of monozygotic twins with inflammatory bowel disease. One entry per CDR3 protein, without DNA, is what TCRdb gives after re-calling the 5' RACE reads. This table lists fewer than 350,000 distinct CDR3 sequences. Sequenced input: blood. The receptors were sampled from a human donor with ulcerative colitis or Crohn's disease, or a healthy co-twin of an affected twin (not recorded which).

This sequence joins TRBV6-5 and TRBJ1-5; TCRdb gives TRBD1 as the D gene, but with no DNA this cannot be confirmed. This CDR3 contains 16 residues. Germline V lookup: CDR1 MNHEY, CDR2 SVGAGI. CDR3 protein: CASSSRRTATNQPQHF.

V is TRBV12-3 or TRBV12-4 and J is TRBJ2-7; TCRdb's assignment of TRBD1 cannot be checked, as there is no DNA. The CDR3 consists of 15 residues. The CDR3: CASSLGQGVAYEQYF.

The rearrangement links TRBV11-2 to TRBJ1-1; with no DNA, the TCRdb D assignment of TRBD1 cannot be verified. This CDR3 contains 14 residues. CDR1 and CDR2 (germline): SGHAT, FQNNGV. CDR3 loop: CASSFIVQGIWAFF.

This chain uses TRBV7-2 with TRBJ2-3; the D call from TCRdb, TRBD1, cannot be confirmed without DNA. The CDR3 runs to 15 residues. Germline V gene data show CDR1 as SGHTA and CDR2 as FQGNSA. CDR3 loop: CASSLRSTGLNSQYF.